This TCR beta chain was identified in a study of CD8+ T cells in alopecia areata. Following RNA extraction, reverse transcription yielded cDNA that acted as the sequencing template. Assay used: immunoSEQ multiplex PCR; TCRdb lists only in-frame clones, some missing. The table has over 120,000 clones, 58% seen once. The starting material was CD4+ T cells sorted from blood, obtained at week 0. This clonotype was sampled from a human donor with alopecia areata.

CDR3 residues: CASSERRGVNTGELFF. The DNA for the CDR3 is TGCGCCAGCAGTGAGAGGCGGGGGGTGAACACCGGGGAGCTGTTTTTT. V usage is TRBV10-1 and J usage is TRBJ2-2; 8 bases are a match to TRBD2. The CDR3 has 16 amino acids. Germline CDR1 WNHNN, CDR2 SYGVQD (reference sequence). The V and J ends lost 2 bases and 1 base, in that order; junction bases with no gene match: 3.